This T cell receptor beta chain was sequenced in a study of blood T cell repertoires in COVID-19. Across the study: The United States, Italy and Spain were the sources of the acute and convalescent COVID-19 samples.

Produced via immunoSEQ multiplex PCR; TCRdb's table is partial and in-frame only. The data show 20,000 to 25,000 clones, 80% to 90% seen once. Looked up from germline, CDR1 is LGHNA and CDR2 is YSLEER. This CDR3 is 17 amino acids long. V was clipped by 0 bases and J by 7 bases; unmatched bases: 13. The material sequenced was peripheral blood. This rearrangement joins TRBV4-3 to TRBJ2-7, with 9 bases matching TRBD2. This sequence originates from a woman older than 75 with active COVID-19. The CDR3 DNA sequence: TGCGCCAGCAGCCAAGAACCGTGGGGACTAGCAGGGGAAGAGCAGTACTTC. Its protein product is CASSQEPWGLAGEEQYF.